The TCR beta chain described here comes from a study of blood T cell repertoires in COVID-19. The overall study: COVID-19 samples, acute and convalescent, were from the United States, Italy and Spain. Nucleic acid was either cDNA or gDNA, and it came from T cells, B-cell-depleted T cells, or PBMCs.

CDR1 is SGDLS and CDR2 is YYNGEE in the germline V gene. The J segment lost 2 bases and the V segment lost 1 base, leaving 9 bases of the junction unmatched. The CDR3 has 18 residues. In the original processing: How many nucleated cells were present was estimated from reference gene primer amplification. TCRdb keeps only in-frame clones here, not all; method: immunoSEQ multiplex PCR. V, J and clone size derive from that table, while D and trimming were established from the DNA sequence. The repertoire includes 470,000 or so clones, 75% to 90% of them detected once, and more than 4% sits in the top ten.

The specimen sequenced was peripheral blood. The chain carries TRBV9 and TRBJ2-6; 7 positions match TRBD2. This receptor was taken from a woman aged 25 to 39 with acute or convalescent COVID-19. The CDR3 spells CASSVSGGALTGANVLTF. The DNA of the CDR3 is TGTGCCAGCAGCGTATCGGGGGGAGCATTAACTGGGGCCAACGTCCTGACTTTC.